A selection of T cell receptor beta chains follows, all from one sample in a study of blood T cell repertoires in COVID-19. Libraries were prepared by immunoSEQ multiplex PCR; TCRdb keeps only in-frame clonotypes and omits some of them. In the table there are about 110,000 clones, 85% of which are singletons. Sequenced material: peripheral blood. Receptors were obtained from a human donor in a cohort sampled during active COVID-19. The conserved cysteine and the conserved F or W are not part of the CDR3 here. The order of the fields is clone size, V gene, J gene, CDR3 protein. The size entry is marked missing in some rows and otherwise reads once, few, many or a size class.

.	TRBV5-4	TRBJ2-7	ASSAGGRRTSYEQY
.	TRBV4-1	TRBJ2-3	ASSQDQATDTQY
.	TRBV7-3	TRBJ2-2	ASSPPRASGGELF
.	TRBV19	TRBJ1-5	ASSTGRGQPQH
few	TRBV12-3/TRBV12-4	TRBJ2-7	ASGWGFEQY
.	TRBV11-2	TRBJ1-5	ASSLDLGLKRPQH
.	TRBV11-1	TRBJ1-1	ASSFRGKNTEAF
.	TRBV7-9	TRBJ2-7	ASSLATSEQY
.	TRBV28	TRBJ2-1	ASSLARGWNEQF
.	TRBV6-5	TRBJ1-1	ASTRGGRWTEAF
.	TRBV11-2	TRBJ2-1	ASSPLAGADNEQF
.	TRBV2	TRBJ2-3	ASSLTGGSDTQY
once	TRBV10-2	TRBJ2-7	ASSPGTSGDEQY
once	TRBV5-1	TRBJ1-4	ASSSGGTGGADEKLF
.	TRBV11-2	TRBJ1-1	ASDVNGESRAF
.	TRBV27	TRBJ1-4	ASSSDRGQEKLF
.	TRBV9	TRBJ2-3	ASSVKGGELDTQY
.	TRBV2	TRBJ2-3	ASRTSGGDTQY